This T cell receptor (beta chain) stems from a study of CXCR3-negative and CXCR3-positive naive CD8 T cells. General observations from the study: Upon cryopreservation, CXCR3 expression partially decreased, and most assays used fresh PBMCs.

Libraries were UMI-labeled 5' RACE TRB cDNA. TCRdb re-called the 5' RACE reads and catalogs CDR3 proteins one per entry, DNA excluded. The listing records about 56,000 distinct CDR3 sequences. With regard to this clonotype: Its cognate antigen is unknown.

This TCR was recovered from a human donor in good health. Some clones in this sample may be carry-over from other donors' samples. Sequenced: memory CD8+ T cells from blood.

CDR3 region: CSGKVNDYEQYF. V gene TRBV29-1 combines with J gene TRBJ2-7. CDR3 length equals 12 residues. Germline loops: CDR1 SQVTM, CDR2 ANQGSEA.